A selection of T cell receptor beta chains follows, all from one sample in a study of shared clonotypes between healthy human individuals. Profiling relied on immunoSEQ multiplex PCR, and the TCRdb table lists in-frame clones only, not all of them. The repertoire includes 2 million to 2.5 million clones, approximately 95% of them detected once, and 1% to 1.3% sits in the top ten. The sample consisted of naive CD8+ T cells sorted from blood. The origin of the receptors is a man between 18 and 29 years old in good health. Both conserved end residues are part of each CDR3. The D gene is left open where the match is weak. Only some rows state a clone size, as once, few, many or a class for expanded clones.

size	V	J	D	length	DNA	CDR3
.	TRBV18	TRBJ2-1	.	17	TGTGCCAGCTCACCATCCTTTGGACAGCTAACCTGGGGTGAGCAGTTCTTC	CASSPSFGQLTWGEQFF
.	TRBV11-2	TRBJ1-2	.	13	TGTGCCAGCAGCTTAGACGCTGGGTATGGCTACACCTTC	CASSLDAGYGYTF
once	TRBV2	TRBJ1-1	.	14	TGTGCCAGCGGGGGGACCCTAATCGCCACTGAAGCTTTCTTT	CASGGTLIATEAFF
.	TRBV12-5	TRBJ2-2	.	15	TGTGCTAGTTATCCTGCAGAGGATAACACCGGGGAGCTGTTTTTT	CASYPAEDNTGELFF
.	TRBV5-1	TRBJ2-7	TRBD2	18	TGCGCCAGCAGCTTGGATCCGATTGTTGGACTAGCGACCTACGAGCAGTACTTC	CASSLDPIVGLATYEQYF
.	TRBV27	TRBJ2-3	.	15	TGTGCCAGCAGTTCGCGAGACTGGACCACAGATACGCAGTATTTT	CASSSRDWTTDTQYF
.	TRBV4-3	TRBJ2-4	.	19	TGCGCCAGCAGCCAAGAAGTATCCGTTGAGACTGGGGACAAAAACATTCAGTACTTC	CASSQEVSVETGDKNIQYF
.	TRBV5-6	TRBJ2-1	.	12	TGTGCCAGCAGTCCAGGAGACAATGAGCAGTTCTTC	CASSPGDNEQFF
.	TRBV30	TRBJ1-3	.	18	TGTGCCTGGAGTGTACTGGAAACAGGCTTCCTATCTGGAAACACCATATATTTT	CAWSVLETGFLSGNTIYF
.	TRBV5-1	TRBJ2-7	.	13	TGCGCCAGCAGCTTTAACAGGAACTACGAGCAGTACTTC	CASSFNRNYEQYF
.	TRBV4-1	TRBJ1-4	.	15	TGCGCCAGCAGCCATAGGGTTGCAACTAATGAAAAACTGTTTTTT	CASSHRVATNEKLFF
once	TRBV7-9	TRBJ1-3	TRBD1	16	TGTGCCAGCAGCGACTCCGGGACAGACTCTGGAAACACCATATATTTT	CASSDSGTDSGNTIYF
.	TRBV9	TRBJ2-2	.	13	TGTGCCAGCATGCGGGATGACACCGGGGAGCTGTTTTTT	CASMRDDTGELFF
.	TRBV6-5	TRBJ2-6	.	14	TGTGCCAGCAGTTCCTCTTCGGGGGCCAACGTCCTGACTTTC	CASSSSSGANVLTF
.	TRBV7-9	TRBJ2-7	.	12	TGTGCCAGCAGCCAAGGGACCTACGAGCAGTACTTC	CASSQGTYEQYF
once	TRBV7-9	TRBJ2-3	TRBD2	16	TGTGCCAGCAGCCTAAGTAGCGGGAGGGGCACAGATACGCAGTATTTT	CASSLSSGRGTDTQYF
.	TRBV28	TRBJ1-1	TRBD1	17	TGTGCCAGCAGTTTCCGGACAGGGCTGGGCGTGAACACTGAAGCTTTCTTT	CASSFRTGLGVNTEAFF
.	TRBV27	TRBJ2-2	.	16	TGTGCCAGCAGTTTACCACAGGGTGTGTTGACCGGGGAGCTGTTTTTT	CASSLPQGVLTGELFF
.	TRBV27	TRBJ2-5	.	14	TGTGCCAGCAGTTTAATAGGCTCCGGGGAGACCCAGTACTTC	CASSLIGSGETQYF
.	TRBV9	TRBJ2-1	.	14	TGTGCCAGCAGCGTAGGGGGAGCCTACAATGAGCAGTTCTTC	CASSVGGAYNEQFF
.	TRBV30	TRBJ1-3	.	14	TGTGCCTGGATTACAGGGTCCTCTGGAAACACCATATATTTT	CAWITGSSGNTIYF
.	TRBV6-5	TRBJ2-7	.	14	TGTGCCAGCAGTTCTCTCGCACCGGCCTACGAGCAGTACTTC	CASSSLAPAYEQYF
.	TRBV20-1	TRBJ1-1	.	11	TGCAGTGCTACCCGTGGCACTGAAGCGTTCTTT	CSATRGTEAFF
.	TRBV5-3	TRBJ2-2	TRBD2	16	TGTGCCAGAAGCTTGGGACTAGCGGGAGCCGGCGGGGAGCTGTTTTTT	CARSLGLAGAGGELFF
.	TRBV6-5	TRBJ1-5	.	14	TGTGCCAGCAGTCCCTCGGGGGGGAATCAGCCCCAGCATTTT	CASSPSGGNQPQHF
.	TRBV13	TRBJ2-7	.	15	TGTGCCAGCAGCTTAGTCGAGAGCTCCTCGTCCGAGCAGTACTTC	CASSLVESSSSEQYF
.	TRBV28	TRBJ1-2	TRBD1	13	TGTGCCAGCAGTGCGACAGGGGACTATGGCTACACCTTC	CASSATGDYGYTF
few	TRBV7-9	TRBJ2-7	.	14	TGTGCCAGCAGCTTAGGGCCGGCAACCTACGAGCAGTACTTC	CASSLGPATYEQYF
.	TRBV7-8	TRBJ2-7	TRBD1	15	TGTGCCAGCAGCATAGGTTCGGGACAGGGGAACGAGCAGTACTTC	CASSIGSGQGNEQYF
.	TRBV13	TRBJ2-7	TRBD2	18	TGTGCCAGCAGCTTACAGGGACTAGCGGGAGGCGACCCCTACGAGCAGTACTTC	CASSLQGLAGGDPYEQYF
.	TRBV4-1	TRBJ1-5	TRBD1	15	TGCGCCAGCAGCCAAGAAGGAGGGGGCGGTCAGCCCCAGCATTTT	CASSQEGGGGQPQHF
once	TRBV6-1	TRBJ2-7	TRBD1	14	TGTGCCAGCAGTCACGGGACAGGGGGTTACGAGCAGTACTTC	CASSHGTGGYEQYF
.	TRBV4-1	TRBJ2-5	.	19	TGCGCCAGCAGCCTACAGATCGGGTCCAGAGTGCCCGTCCAAGAGACCCAGTACTTC	CASSLQIGSRVPVQETQYF
.	TRBV14	TRBJ2-1	.	15	TGTGCCAGCAGCCAATCGGGCTTTGAGTACAATGAGCAGTTCTTC	CASSQSGFEYNEQFF
.	TRBV6-5	TRBJ2-7	.	14	TGTGCCAGCAGTTACGCCCCAGGTTCCTACGAGCAGTACTTC	CASSYAPGSYEQYF
.	TRBV18	TRBJ2-3	.	16	TGTGCCAGCTCACCGGGCCGAGCGGCTAGCACAGATACGCAGTATTTT	CASSPGRAASTDTQYF
.	TRBV13	TRBJ2-2	TRBD1	15	TGTGCCAGCAGGCACGGGACAGTAAACACCGGGGAGCTGTTTTTT	CASRHGTVNTGELFF
.	TRBV11-2	TRBJ2-7	TRBD2	16	TGTGCCAGCAGCTTGGGACTAGCGGGAGGCGGGTACGAGCAGTACTTC	CASSLGLAGGGYEQYF
.	TRBV6-5	TRBJ1-1	.	14	TGTGCCAGCAGCCCGGACGGGGAATTCCCTGAAGCTTTCTTT	CASSPDGEFPEAFF
.	TRBV5-1	TRBJ1-2	.	15	TGCGCCAGCAGCTTGGTAGGCAGGGAGGAACATGGCTACACCTTC	CASSLVGREEHGYTF
.	TRBV9	TRBJ1-2	TRBD1	17	TGTGCCAGCAGCGCCGGACAGGGCCTGCGCGTGGGCTATGGCTACACCTTC	CASSAGQGLRVGYGYTF
.	TRBV9	TRBJ2-5	.	16	TGTGCCAGCAGCGCATCCGGGGCGGCTTCTGGAGAGACCCAGTACTTC	CASSASGAASGETQYF
.	TRBV15	TRBJ1-1	TRBD1	15	TGTGCCACCAGCAGTGACAGGGAGATAGGCACTGAAGCTTTCTTT	CATSSDREIGTEAFF
.	TRBV5-6	TRBJ1-5	TRBD1	15	TGTGCCAGCAGCCCGGGACAGGGGCACTATCAGCCCCAGCATTTT	CASSPGQGHYQPQHF
.	TRBV4-1	TRBJ1-2	.	14	TGCGCCAGCAGCGCTACCCCAGGGAACTATGGCTACACCTTC	CASSATPGNYGYTF
.	TRBV5-1	TRBJ2-1	TRBD2	18	TGCGCCAGCAGCCCCCGGAACATAGCGGGGGGGCTGGGTAATGAGCAGTTCTTC	CASSPRNIAGGLGNEQFF
.	TRBV4-1	TRBJ2-1	TRBD1	18	TGCGCCAGCAGCCAAGATGGACAGGGGCGCCCTTGGGCCAATGAGCAGTTCTTC	CASSQDGQGRPWANEQFF
.	TRBV9	TRBJ1-3	.	13	TGTGCCAGCAGCGAGGGGGCTGGAAACACCATATATTTT	CASSEGAGNTIYF
.	TRBV29-1	TRBJ1-2	.	15	TGCAGCGTTGAAGACCAGGGACTCCTGGGGTATGGCTACACCTTC	CSVEDQGLLGYGYTF
.	TRBV21-1	TRBJ2-7	.	16	TGTGCCAGCAGCCGTCAGGGGAGGGATCCATCCTACGAGCAGTACTTC	CASSRQGRDPSYEQYF
.	TRBV9	TRBJ2-5	TRBD2	16	TGTGCCAGCAGCCCACCGGGACTAGCGGACCAAGAGACCCAGTACTTC	CASSPPGLADQETQYF
.	TRBV30	TRBJ1-3	.	11	TGTGCCTGGAGTTGGGGGGACACCATATATTTT	CAWSWGDTIYF
.	TRBV19	TRBJ2-1	.	13	TGTGCCAGTAGTATTAACAGGGGAGGTGAGCAGTTCTTC	CASSINRGGEQFF
.	TRBV19	TRBJ1-1	.	12	TGTGCCAGTAATACGGGGGCGTTCGGAGCTTTCTTT	CASNTGAFGAFF
.	TRBV10-3	TRBJ2-6	.	12	TGTGCCACCGACTCTGGGGCCAACGTCCTGACTTTC	CATDSGANVLTF
.	TRBV4-1	TRBJ2-2	.	15	TGCGCCAGCAGCCTAAGGGATCTGTTCGCCGGGGAGCTGTTTTTT	CASSLRDLFAGELFF
.	TRBV6-5	TRBJ1-2	TRBD1	14	TGTGCCAGCAGTTACGGGACAGGGTATGGTGGCTACACCTTC	CASSYGTGYGGYTF
.	TRBV7-6	TRBJ1-3	TRBD1	16	TGTGCCAGCAGCGCCTCCCGGGACAGGGGTGGAAACACCATATATTTT	CASSASRDRGGNTIYF
.	TRBV27	TRBJ2-7	.	14	TGTGCCAGCAGCTCCCTGGGGCAGTTCTACGAGCAGTACTTC	CASSSLGQFYEQYF